The 18 T cell receptor beta chains presented below share a single source sample, sequenced in a study of cytomegalovirus exposure and HLA in healthy donors. Produced via immunoSEQ multiplex PCR; TCRdb's table is partial and in-frame only. The sample lists 160,000 or so clones, roughly 89% occurring once. Sequenced sample: PBMCs. The receptors originated from a woman in her 30s in good health and CMV-seronegative.

This chain connects TRBV11-3 to TRBJ1-5; tentative D call: TRBD1 (6 bases). Looked up from germline, CDR1 is SGHNT and CDR2 is YENEEA. The CDR3 totals 17 residues. Trimming shortened V by 7 bases and J by 3 bases, and 22 bases separated the two germline ends. The CDR3 protein is CASTSNRGQGHNQPQHF. The CDR3 bases are TGTGCCAGCACCTCTAATAGGGGCCAGGGGCACAATCAGCCCCAGCATTTT.

The chain has TRBV4-1 and TRBJ2-7; 8 bases match TRBD1. V shed 0 bases, J shed 3 bases, and the junction held 7 bases outside the gene matches. The CDR3 consists of 16 residues. The germline V gene has CDR1 MGHRA and CDR2 YSYEKL. CDR3 sequence reads: CASSQDVRTGLYEQYF. In nucleotides, the CDR3 is TGCGCCAGCAGCCAAGATGTTAGGACAGGGCTCTACGAGCAGTACTTC.

This chain joins TRBV6-1 and TRBJ2-7; D is possibly TRBD2 (5 bases). Trimming took 4 bases from V and 6 from J, leaving 22 bases between them. There are 16 residues in the CDR3. Germline assignment: CDR1 MNHNS and CDR2 SASEGT. As DNA, the CDR3 is TGTGCCAGCAGTGCCTTGGACTCCCCCCTCGCCAGCGAGCAGTACTTC. The encoded protein is CASSALDSPLASEQYF.

This chain connects TRBV7-8 to TRBJ1-1, with TRBD1 matching 7 bases. V shed 5 bases, J shed 5 bases, and the junction held 14 bases outside the gene matches. The CDR3 loop spans 16 amino acids. Germline CDR1 SGHVS, CDR2 FQNEAQ. CDR3 protein: CASSLVTRGARTEAFF. The CDR3 DNA is TGTGCCAGCAGCCTGGTGACCAGGGGGGCGAGGACTGAAGCTTTCTTT.

J is TRBJ2-7 and V is TRBV4-2; TRBD2 matches at 10 bases. The length of the CDR3 is 15 residues. V lost 1 base, J lost 3 bases, and 3 bases stayed unmatched. Germline-derived CDR1 and CDR2 are LGHNA and YNFKEQ. CDR3 sequence reads: CASSQALAGYYEQYF. The CDR3, as DNA: TGTGCCAGCAGCCAAGCACTAGCGGGGTACTACGAGCAGTACTTC.

The chain recombines TRBV5-6 with TRBJ1-3; no clear D. CDR3 length equals 16 residues. Trimming left V 1 base short and J 1 base short, with 12 bases between. Germline CDR1 reads SGHDT; CDR2 reads YYEEEE. CDR3 protein: CASSLISRSSGNTIYF. DNA for the CDR3: TGTGCCAGCAGCTTGATCTCCAGATCATCTGGAAACACCATATATTTT.

CDR3 in amino acids: CASSFEPSGNTIYF. CDR3 DNA: TGTGCCAGCAGCTTCGAGCCCTCTGGAAACACCATATATTTT. The chain has TRBV5-4 and TRBJ1-3, with D unclear. The V gene lost 2 bases and the J gene lost 0 bases, with 6 bases spanning the gap. The CDR3 spans 14 residues. CDR1 is SGHNT, CDR2 YYREEE, per germline (reference sequence).

The genes are TRBV7-2 and TRBJ1-1, with 8 bases that match TRBD1. Germline CDR1 and CDR2: SGHTA and FQGNSA. Losses at the gene ends were 4 bases for V and 11 bases for J; bases not matched to a gene: 6. This CDR3 has 12 amino acids. DNA of the CDR3: TGTGCCAGCAGCTCCGGACAGGGACGTGCTTTCTTT. Its protein product is CASSSGQGRAFF.

The chain combines TRBV5-1 with TRBJ2-5; no definite D call. CDR1 is SGHRS, CDR2 YFSETQ, per germline. The ends were cut back, 2 bases at V and 5 bases at J, with 4 bases in the middle. The CDR3 is 11 residues long. The CDR3 nucleotides read TGCGCCAGCAGCTTAACTGAGACCCAGTACTTC. Protein: CASSLTETQYF.

The gene calls are TRBV7-9 and TRBJ1-3; 8 nucleotides align to TRBD1. The J segment lost 10 bases and the V segment lost 3 bases, leaving 8 bases of the junction unmatched. This CDR3 is built from 14 residues. The germline V gene encodes CDR1 SEHNR and CDR2 FQNEAQ (reference sequence). As DNA, the CDR3 is TGTGCCAGCAGCTTGGACACAGGGGGTTATACCATATATTTT. Its translation: CASSLDTGGYTIYF.

J is TRBJ2-1 and V is TRBV5-4; TRBD2 matches at 9 bases. Germline CDR1 is SGHNT and CDR2 is YYREEE (reference sequence). This CDR3 comprises 15 residues. Unmatched junction bases numbered 10, after V lost 4 bases and J lost 8 bases. The chain's CDR3 is CASSVPAGGPHEQFF. For the CDR3, the DNA is TGTGCCAGCAGCGTCCCTGCGGGGGGGCCACATGAGCAGTTCTTC.

The CDR3 is CAISEYRDSGYTF. DNA of the CDR3: TGTGCCATCAGTGAGTACCGGGACAGTGGCTACACCTTC. J is TRBJ1-2 and V is TRBV10-3; 7 bases agree with TRBD1. Per the germline V gene, CDR1 is ENHRY and CDR2 is SYGVKD. The CDR3 consists of 13 residues. After removal of 1 base from V and 7 bases from J, the junction contained 3 bases not matched to a gene.

This clone was observed a handful of times. This chain links TRBV6-5 with TRBJ1-5; TRBD1 matches 7 bases. The ends lost 5 bases at V and 0 bases at J; junction bases unmatched: 1. The CDR3 is 14 residues long. Germline values: CDR1 MNHEY, CDR2 SVGAGI. This CDR3 is CASSNRGSNQPQHF. The CDR3 region has the DNA TGTGCCAGCAGTAACAGGGGTAGCAATCAGCCCCAGCATTTT.

This clone has a single count. The gene calls are TRBV7-2 and TRBJ1-3; 7 bases map to TRBD1. Germline lookup yields CDR1 SGHTA and CDR2 FQGNSA. This CDR3 has 16 residues. V gave up 5 bases and J gave up 1 base; unmatched junction bases: 8. The CDR3 DNA follows: TGTGCCAGCAGCAGGCCGGGACAGCCGTCTGGAAACACCATATATTTT. Amino acid sequence: CASSRPGQPSGNTIYF.

This clone was seen more than once but under ten times. The chain employs TRBV23-1 and TRBJ1-6; TRBD1 matches 7 bases. Being an ORF, TRBV23-1 has a function that is uncertain. The CDR3 loop spans 14 amino acids. V was pared by 5 bases and J by 12 bases, with 10 bases of the junction left unmatched. The CDR3, as DNA: TGCGCCAGCAGTACGGACAGGAGGGTGAGACCCCTCCACTTT. Its translation is CASSTDRRVRPLHF.

V is TRBV27 and J is TRBJ2-3; D may be TRBD2 (5 bases). CDR3 length: 15 residues. Germline V gene sequence: CDR1 MNHEY, CDR2 SMNVEV (reference sequence). V lost 6 bases, J lost 2 bases, and 15 bases lay in between. CDR3 loop: CASSSTLGATDTQYF. In DNA, the CDR3 is TGTGCCAGCAGCTCCACACTAGGAGCCACAGATACGCAGTATTTT.

The chain combines TRBV5-1 with TRBJ2-7; 7 bases agree with TRBD2. Trimming cost V 4 bases and J 4 bases; bases outside gene matches: 2. The CDR3 covers 12 residues. CDR1 is SGHRS, CDR2 YFSETQ, per germline. CDR3 region: CASSRSGYEQYF. The CDR3 DNA sequence: TGCGCCAGCAGCCGTAGCGGGTACGAGCAGTACTTC.

This chain's CDR3 is CASSSPPGGIETQYF. CDR3 in DNA: TGTGCCAGCAGTAGCCCCCCGGGGGGCATAGAGACCCAGTACTTC. This chain joins TRBV2 and TRBJ2-5; perhaps TRBD2 as D (7 bases). From germline, CDR1 is SNHLY and CDR2 FYNNEI. V was trimmed by 5 bases and J by 4 bases, leaving 17 bases between them. The CDR3 contains 15 residues.